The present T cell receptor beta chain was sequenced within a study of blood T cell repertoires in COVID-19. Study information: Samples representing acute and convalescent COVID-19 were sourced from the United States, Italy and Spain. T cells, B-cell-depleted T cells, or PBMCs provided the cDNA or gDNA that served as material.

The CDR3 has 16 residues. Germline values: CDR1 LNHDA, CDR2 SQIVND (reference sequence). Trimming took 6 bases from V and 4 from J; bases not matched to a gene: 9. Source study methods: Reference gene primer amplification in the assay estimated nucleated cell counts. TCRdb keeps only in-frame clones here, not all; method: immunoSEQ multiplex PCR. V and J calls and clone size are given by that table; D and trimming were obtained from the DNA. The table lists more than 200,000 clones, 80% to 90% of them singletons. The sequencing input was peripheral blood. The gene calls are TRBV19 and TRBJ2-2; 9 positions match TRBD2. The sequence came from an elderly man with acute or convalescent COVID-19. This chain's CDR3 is CASRNSGRISTGELFF. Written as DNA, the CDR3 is TGTGCCAGTAGGAACAGCGGGAGGATCAGCACCGGGGAGCTGTTTTTT.